The present T cell receptor beta chain was sequenced within a study of T cell repertoires in cytomegalovirus infection. Turning to the study itself: Recently identified HLA-C-restricted CMV epitopes and well-studied HLA-B-restricted CMV epitopes were used by the study. Based on public TCR beta signatures, there were indications of CMV infection and of a matching HLA type. Findings and caveats of the study: Adding up the frequency of public TCR beta families identified people who carried CMV plus the relevant HLA. The ex vivo response was dominated by HLA-C-restricted CMV-specific TCR beta clonotypes.

The CDR3 is made up of 13 amino acids. Germline lookup yields CDR1 SGHVS and CDR2 FNYEAQ. V was shortened by 0 bases and J by 0 bases, with 2 bases between the two germline ends. This clonotype was observed many times. No antigen is known for it. One entry per CDR3 protein, called by TCRdb with MiXCR from the reads. Here the sample spans more than 250,000 distinct CDR3 sequences, roughly 25% being singletons. Source: cultured PBMCs, taken from culture after CMV antigen stimulation. This TCR derives from a human donor in good health (CMV status not recorded). Some clones in this sample may be carry-over from other donors' samples. This sequence joins TRBV7-6 and TRBJ2-5; no firm D call. CDR3 DNA: TGTGCCAGCAGCTTAGCTGACCAAGAGACCCAGTACTTC. Residues: CASSLADQETQYF.